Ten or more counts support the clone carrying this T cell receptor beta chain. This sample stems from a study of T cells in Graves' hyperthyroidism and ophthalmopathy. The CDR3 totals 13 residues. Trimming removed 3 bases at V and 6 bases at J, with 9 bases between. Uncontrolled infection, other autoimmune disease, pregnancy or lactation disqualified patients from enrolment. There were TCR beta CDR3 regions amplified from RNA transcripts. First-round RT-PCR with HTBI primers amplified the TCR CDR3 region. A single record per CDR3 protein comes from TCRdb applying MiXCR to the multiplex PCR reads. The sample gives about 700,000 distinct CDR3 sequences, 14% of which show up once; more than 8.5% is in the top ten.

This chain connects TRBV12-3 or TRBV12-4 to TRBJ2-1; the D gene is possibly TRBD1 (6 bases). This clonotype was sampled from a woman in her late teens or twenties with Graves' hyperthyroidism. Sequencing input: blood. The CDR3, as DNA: TGTGCCAGCAGTTTGGACAGTACCAATGAGCAGTTCTTC. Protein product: CASSLDSTNEQFF.